These 13 T cell receptor beta chains originate from one sample sequenced in a study of CD8 T cells in ankylosing spondylitis. These receptors' targets are unknown. Study-level findings and limits: Seemingly distinctive of ankylosing spondylitis blood was a TCR beta motif formed by eight highly homologous variants.

TCRdb re-derived calls from the 5' RACE reads in MiXCR, one entry per CDR3 protein. The sample has approximately 220,000 distinct CDR3 sequences, 15% to 20% seen once; the top ten hold approximately 42%. The sequenced material came from blood, either unsorted or a sorted T cell fraction (not recorded which). The receptors derive from a male donor with ankylosing spondylitis.

This sequence joins TRBV7-8 and TRBJ1-5, with TRBD1 matching over 7 bases. There are 16 residues in the CDR3. CDR1 is SGHVS, CDR2 FQNEAQ, per germline. Trimming cost V 5 bases and J 7 bases; bases outside gene matches: 14. The CDR3, as DNA: TGTGCCAGCAGCCACCGCGACAGGGCGGTCGGGCAGCCCCAGCATTTT. This encodes CASSHRDRAVGQPQHF.

This clonotype turned up a few times. J is TRBJ1-1 and V is TRBV5-6; D gene ambiguous. The V end was cut by 3 bases, the J end by 3 bases, with 6 bases between. The CDR3 sequence is 12 residues long. Germline CDR1 SGHDT, CDR2 YYEEEE. The CDR3 region has the DNA TGTGCCAGCAGCTATTCGGACACTGAAGCTTTCTTT. Translating gives CASSYSDTEAFF.

The sample holds a few counts of this clonotype. V gene TRBV20-1 combines with J gene TRBJ2-5; D may be TRBD2 (5 bases). Trimming left V 0 bases short and J 6 bases short, with 17 bases between. Germline V gives CDR1 DFQATT, CDR2 SNEGSKA (reference sequence). This CDR3 is built from 15 residues. The CDR3 loop is CSARDLEGVRQTQYF. The CDR3 region has the DNA TGCAGTGCTAGAGATCTAGAGGGAGTCAGGCAGACCCAGTACTTC.

The chain joins TRBV3-1 to TRBJ2-1, with 9 bases identical to TRBD2. After removal of 0 bases from V and 2 bases from J, the junction contained 5 bases not matched to a gene. Germline V gene sequence: CDR1 LGHDT, CDR2 YNNKEL (reference sequence). CDR3 size: 17 residues. This CDR3 reads CASSQDFAGGTYNEQFF. The CDR3 nucleotides are TGTGCCAGCAGCCAAGATTTTGCGGGGGGGACCTACAATGAGCAGTTCTTC.

This chain links TRBV20-1 with TRBJ2-7; D is unresolved. Germline CDR1 is DFQATT and CDR2 is SNEGSKA (reference sequence). Trimming shortened V by 6 bases and J by 2 bases, and 8 bases separated the two germline ends. The CDR3 has 11 residues. CDR3 region: CSARTTYEQYF. The CDR3 DNA is TGCAGTGCAAGGACCACCTACGAGCAGTACTTC.

This clonotype has just a few counts. The J gene is TRBJ2-3, the V gene TRBV6-6; possibly TRBD1 or TRBD2 for D (5 bases each). The CDR3 extends over 12 amino acids. Germline lookup yields CDR1 MNHNY and CDR2 SVGAGI (reference sequence). V lost 6 bases to trimming and J lost 6 bases, with 10 bases between them. DNA for the CDR3: TGTGCCAGCAGCCACGAGGGGGATACGCAGTATTTT. Amino acid sequence: CASSHEGDTQYF.

The J gene is TRBJ2-7, the V gene TRBV12-3 or TRBV12-4; tentatively, D is TRBD1 (5 bases). V gave up 3 bases and J gave up 9 bases, with 21 bases separating them. The CDR3 runs 15 residues. The DNA of the CDR3 is TGTGCCAGCAGTTTTCCCTCCTTGGGGCAGTCAGGGCAGTACTTC. The encoded protein is CASSFPSLGQSGQYF.

This clonotype showed up just a few times. The J gene is TRBJ2-7, the V gene TRBV6-1, with D unclear. CDR1 is MNHNS and CDR2 is SASEGT in the germline V gene. This CDR3 has 14 amino acids. The V and J ends lost 6 bases and 2 bases respectively, with 14 bases between them. CDR3 protein: CASRGIQSPYEQYF. CDR3 bases: TGTGCCAGCAGGGGTATCCAATCCCCCTACGAGCAGTACTTC.

The CDR3 reads CASSQPGGYEQYF. CDR3 nucleotides: TGCGCCAGCAGCCAACCAGGAGGCTACGAGCAGTACTTC. The chain employs TRBV5-1 and TRBJ2-7; D possibly corresponds to TRBD2 (5 bases). Germline V lookup: CDR1 SGHRS, CDR2 YFSETQ. This CDR3 is built from 13 residues. The germline V and J ends were trimmed by 4 bases and 3 bases, with 11 bases remaining between them.

This clonotype occurred a few times. The chain combines TRBV27 with TRBJ2-7; 8 bases align to TRBD1. V was clipped by 6 bases and J by 2 bases; unmatched bases: 12. The CDR3 is 16 amino acids. Germline V gives CDR1 MNHEY, CDR2 SMNVEV (reference sequence). Here the CDR3 DNA reads TGTGCCAGCAGGATGGGTATCGACAGGGGTCCCTACGAGCAGTACTTC. Translating it yields CASRMGIDRGPYEQYF.

This clonotype has just a few counts. The rearrangement links TRBV6-1 to TRBJ2-2, with D unclear. This CDR3 region has 14 residues. In germline, CDR1 is MNHNS, CDR2 SASEGT. V was trimmed by 5 bases and J by 0 bases, leaving 7 bases between them. For the CDR3, the DNA is TGTGCCAGCAGTCCGACAACGAACACCGGGGAGCTGTTTTTT. This encodes CASSPTTNTGELFF.

The chain combines TRBV29-1 with TRBJ2-1, with TRBD2 as a possible D gene (6 bases). Germline V gene lookup returns CDR1 SQVTM and CDR2 ANQGSEA. Trimming took 1 base from V and 3 from J, leaving 7 bases between them. This CDR3 is 13 amino acids long. CDR3 coding DNA: TGCAGCGTTGAAGTAGCGGACTACAATGAGCAGTTCTTC. Protein sequence: CSVEVADYNEQFF.

This clonotype was seen a handful of times. The J gene is TRBJ1-1, the V gene TRBV10-3, with D possibly TRBD1 on 5 matching bases. This CDR3 comprises 13 residues. In germline, CDR1 is ENHRY, CDR2 SYGVKD. V was shortened by 2 bases and J by 3 bases, with 7 bases between the two germline ends. The CDR3 is CAISETGYTEAFF. In nucleotides, the CDR3 is TGTGCCATCAGTGAGACAGGCTACACTGAAGCTTTCTTT.